This TCR beta chain derives from a study of cytomegalovirus exposure and HLA in healthy donors. The study's findings and limits: Later on, a genetic analysis was performed. It linked a missense variant in DCLRE1C with V- and J-gene trimming of TCR beta. By a later analysis, the bulk of CMV-associated TCR beta chains appeared HLA-restricted.

As to this clone: What it binds is not known.

V lost 6 bases to trimming and J lost 9 bases, with 9 bases between them. Germline values: CDR1 SNHLY, CDR2 FYNNEI. CDR3 size: 11 residues. Vbeta (60) and Jbeta (13) primers were used in the PCR. Using immunoSEQ multiplex PCR, the repertoire was profiled, and TCRdb retains in-frame clones only, with some absent. The profile covers about 130,000 clones, with about 82% appearing a single time and about 5.3% taken by the ten largest. The gene calls are TRBV2 and TRBJ2-1; D call uncertain. The material sequenced was PBMCs. This TCR derives from a man aged 25-40 years in good health and CMV-seronegative. Here the CDR3 reads CASRAAPEQFF. The CDR3 DNA is TGTGCCAGCAGGGCGGCCCCTGAGCAGTTCTTC.